The 21 T cell receptor beta chains below all came from one sample that was sequenced in a study of blood T cells in healthy people across ages. With a J-beta primer mix and a sample-barcoded 5' primer, a second PCR ran about 7 to 12 cycles. MiXCR, run by TCRdb on the 5' RACE reads, gives a single entry per CDR3 protein. The sample contains over 600,000 distinct CDR3 sequences, less than 45% of which appear only once. The sample was blood. These receptors came from an elderly man in good health.

This clonotype was recorded once. Germline and junction disagree at one end, which may indicate a read error. The rearrangement links TRBV7-2 to TRBJ1-3; 11 bases are a match to TRBD1. The CDR3 extends over 15 amino acids. From germline, CDR1 is SGHTA and CDR2 FQGNSA. In DNA form, the CDR3 reads TGTGCCAACAGCTCAAGACCGGGACAGGGGGACACCATATATTTT. Protein product: CANSSRPGQGDTIYF.

The DNA of the CDR3 is TGTGCCAGCAGCCCCCCGTATCGAGGGGGCCCGAGATTCCAAGAGACCCAGTACTTC. The encoded protein is CASSPPYRGGPRFQETQYF. The genes are TRBV5-6 and TRBJ2-7; 7 nucleotides match TRBD1. The DNA end is a closer match to TRBJ2-5, so the J assignment may be wrong. CDR3 size: 19 residues. CDR1 is SGHDT and CDR2 is YYEEEE in the germline V gene.

This clonotype has only a few counts. V usage is TRBV7-6 and J usage is TRBJ2-7, with 8 bases lining up with TRBD2. There are 15 residues in the CDR3. Germline V gene sequence: CDR1 SGHVS, CDR2 FNYEAQ. V dropped 5 bases and J dropped 4; count of bases not matched to a gene: 10. CDR3 DNA: TGTGCCAGCAGCCCCTCGGGAGGGGTAAAGTACGAGCAGTACTTC. Translation gives CASSPSGGVKYEQYF.

This clonotype has only a few counts. This chain connects TRBV6-2 or TRBV6-3 to TRBJ1-3, with D maybe TRBD1 (6 bases). Germline CDR1 is MNHEY and CDR2 is SVGEGT. Trimming cost V 6 bases and J 0 bases, with 18 bases left between them. The CDR3 consists of 17 residues. In nucleotides, the CDR3 is TGTGCCAGCAGACGATGGGACACCGACCTCTCTGGAAACACCATATATTTT. Translation gives CASRRWDTDLSGNTIYF.

The chain uses TRBV9 and TRBJ2-1; D remains ambiguous. The end of the DNA fits TRBJ2-7 better, so the J call may be wrong. The germline CDR1 and CDR2 sequences are SGDLS and YYNGEE. This CDR3 contains 14 residues. The CDR3 nucleotides read TGTGCCAGCAGCGTAGAGAGTGAGTACAATGAGCAGTACTTC. Its protein is CASSVESEYNEQYF.

DNA for the CDR3: TGTGCCAGCAGCTTAGATGCGGGGTTCTCCTACAATGAGCAGTACTTC. Its protein product is CASSLDAGFSYNEQYF. The V and J genes are TRBV7-8 and TRBJ2-1, with D possibly being TRBD2 (6 bases). Judging by the DNA end, TRBJ2-7 fits better; the J call may be wrong. This CDR3 is built from 16 residues. Germline CDR1 is SGHVS and CDR2 is FQNEAQ.

The chain joins TRBV7-2 to TRBJ1-2, with a possible D match to TRBD1 (5 bases). CDR3 size: 15 residues. Germline V gene lookup returns CDR1 SGHTA and CDR2 FQGNSA. Trimming left V 5 bases short and J 4 bases short, with 17 bases between. The CDR3 DNA reads as TGTGCCAGCAGCATTACAGGCGCCCTTGGCTATGGCTACACCTTC. This codes for CASSITGALGYGYTF.

The rearrangement uses TRBV5-1 and TRBJ2-1; 7 bases are shared with TRBD2. V lost 0 bases and J lost 7; bases outside the gene matches: 7. Per germline, CDR1 SGHRS and CDR2 YFSETQ. The CDR3 spans 15 residues. CDR3 sequence (DNA): TGCGCCAGCAGCTTGGGGGGGGAGGGTGAAAATGAGCAGTTCTTC. Residues: CASSLGGEGENEQFF.

The CDR3 region has the DNA TGCGCCAGCAGCCAAGCGTTGCAGCGGGGGTGGCCCTCCTACAATGAGCAGTTCTTC. Translated: CASSQALQRGWPSYNEQFF. This sequence joins TRBV4-1 and TRBJ2-1, with 8 positions matching TRBD2. CDR1 and CDR2 (germline): MGHRA, YSYEKL. Germline trimming cut 1 base from V and 0 bases from J; bases unmatched to any gene: 11. The CDR3 runs to 19 residues.

This clonotype appeared a few times. The chain carries TRBV7-3 and TRBJ2-7; 10 bases fit TRBD1. The CDR3 contains 15 residues. J lost 4 bases, V lost 6 bases, and 9 bases had no gene match. CDR1 and CDR2 (germline): SGHTA, FQGTGA. The CDR3: CASSPLGGQGYEQYF. CDR3 coding DNA: TGTGCCAGCAGTCCGCTTGGGGGACAGGGGTACGAGCAGTACTTC.

As for this clonotype: A much larger clone differs from this one at a single base, so this may be a read error. The V call is TRBV12-5, the J call TRBJ2-3; D possibly corresponds to TRBD2 (6 bases). The germline V gene has CDR1 LGHNT and CDR2 FRNRAP. V was pared by 4 bases and J by 4 bases, with 9 bases between. This CDR3 has 13 amino acids. The CDR3 bases are TGTGCTAGTGGTTGTGGGGGGTCAGATACGCAGTATTTT. The encoded protein is CASGCGGSDTQYF.

The CDR3 loop reads CASSYQTDVGLSNQPQHF. In nucleotides, the CDR3 is TGTGCCAGCAGTTACCAAACGGACGTAGGATTAAGCAATCAGCCCCAGCATTTT. The genes are TRBV6-2 or TRBV6-3 and TRBJ1-5; D is undetermined. The CDR3 contains 18 residues. Per the germline V gene, CDR1 is MNHEY and CDR2 is SVGEGT. The V and J ends lost 2 bases and 1 base respectively, with 18 bases between them.

There are a few counts of this clonotype. The chain couples TRBV6-4 to TRBJ2-1; the match to TRBD2 covers 10 bases. This CDR3 contains 16 residues. The ends lost 4 bases at V and 8 bases at J; junction bases unmatched: 11. In germline, CDR1 is MRHNA, CDR2 SNTAGT. CDR3 sequence reads: CASSGSPGLAIDEQFF. The CDR3 nucleotides are TGTGCCAGCAGTGGTTCCCCGGGACTAGCGATCGATGAGCAGTTCTTC.

This clonotype was counted only a few times. The chain links TRBV2 to TRBJ2-5; tentative D call: TRBD1 (6 bases). This CDR3 has 15 amino acids. V lost 7 bases and J lost 1, with 16 bases in between. Germline V lookup: CDR1 SNHLY, CDR2 FYNNEI. In DNA, the CDR3 is TGTGCCAGCAAAATAGCGCAGGGGACCCAAGAGACCCAGTACTTC. It encodes CASKIAQGTQETQYF.

This clonotype appeared a few times. The chain combines TRBV14 with TRBJ2-7; unclear D gene. The germline V gene encodes CDR1 SGHDN and CDR2 FVKESK. The CDR3 extends over 15 amino acids. V gave up 0 bases and J gave up 1 base, with 10 bases separating them. CDR3 region: CASSQEWATSYEQYF. The CDR3 DNA sequence: TGTGCCAGCAGCCAAGAATGGGCCACTTCCTACGAGCAGTACTTC.

This clonotype was recorded only once. CDR3 in DNA: TGTGCCAGCAGTTACTCGACCACCTTCAACAATCAGCCCCAGCATTTT. This sequence encodes CASSYSTTFNNQPQHF. The V call is TRBV6-2 or TRBV6-3, the J call TRBJ1-5, with D hard to call. Germline CDR1 MNHEY, CDR2 SVGEGT. The CDR3 runs 16 residues. The V and J ends lost 0 bases and 3 bases respectively, with 12 bases between them.

This clonotype was seen more than once but under ten times. The chain links TRBV25-1 to TRBJ2-3; the match to TRBD2 covers 10 bases. The CDR3 spans 16 residues. Germline lookup yields CDR1 MGHDK and CDR2 SYGVNS. Trimming at V came to 3 bases and at J to 2 bases, leaving 5 bases not matched to a gene. Here the CDR3 DNA reads TGTGCCAGCAGTGACCCCGGGACTAGCGACACAGATACGCAGTATTTT. It codes for CASSDPGTSDTDTQYF.

This clonotype has a handful of counts. The chain combines TRBV12-3 or TRBV12-4 with TRBJ2-3; TRBD2 matches at 11 bases. The V gene end was trimmed by 5 bases and the J gene end by 2 bases; junction bases not matched to a gene: 3. The CDR3 is 15 amino acids. The CDR3 region has the DNA TGTGCCAGCAGTCCTAGCGGGGGGATCACAGATACGCAGTATTTT. Translation gives CASSPSGGITDTQYF.

V gene TRBV30 combines with J gene TRBJ2-3, with D hard to call. Germline CDR1 GTSNPN, CDR2 SVGIG (reference sequence). This CDR3 is built from 15 residues. The ends were cut back, 2 bases at V and 2 bases at J, with 14 bases in the middle. Written as DNA, the CDR3 is TGTGCCTGGAGTACTCGGACCGATTACACAGATACGCAGTATTTT. Its protein product is CAWSTRTDYTDTQYF.

This chain uses TRBV19 with TRBJ2-3; D not certain. This CDR3 spans 15 amino acids. Trimming stripped 7 bases from V and 2 bases from J, with 16 bases between. CDR1 and CDR2 from the germline V gene are LNHDA and SQIVND (reference sequence). The CDR3: CASKAQPRFTDTQYF. The CDR3 bases are TGTGCCAGTAAAGCGCAGCCCAGGTTCACAGATACGCAGTATTTT.

The rearrangement uses TRBV2 and TRBJ2-7; D gene ambiguous. The V gene's germline CDR1 is SNHLY and CDR2 FYNNEI. The CDR3 extends over 11 amino acids. V dropped 8 bases and J dropped 3 bases, with 8 bases sitting between them. As DNA, the CDR3 is TGTGCCAGCCAAGGGCGCTACGAGCAGTACTTC. It is translated as CASQGRYEQYF.